Below, 21 T cell receptor beta chains from the same sample are listed, as sequenced in a study of cytomegalovirus exposure and HLA in healthy donors. The data were produced by immunoSEQ multiplex PCR, yet TCRdb's version contains in-frame clones alone and is incomplete. The data contain about 86,000 clones, approximately 93% of them singletons. Sequencing used PBMCs. The origin of the receptors is a man aged 18 to 30 in good health and CMV-seronegative.

The chain has TRBV7-2 and TRBJ2-3; 13 bases map to TRBD2. The CDR3 is made up of 16 amino acids. In germline, CDR1 is SGHTA, CDR2 FQGNSA. V was clipped by 4 bases and J by 9 bases; unmatched bases: 10. CDR3 sequence: CASSYGTSGTGKTQYF. Written as DNA, the CDR3 is TGTGCCAGCAGCTATGGGACTAGCGGGACCGGGAAGACGCAGTATTTT.

The gene calls are TRBV29-1 and TRBJ1-5; 9 bases map to TRBD1. There are 14 residues in the CDR3. From germline, CDR1 is SQVTM and CDR2 ANQGSEA. J gave up 4 bases and V 5 bases, and 6 bases lay outside the gene matches. The CDR3 DNA is TGCAGCGTTTTCGGGACAGGGCTTAATCAGCCCCAGCATTTT. This gives the protein CSVFGTGLNQPQHF.

The chain carries TRBV6-6 and TRBJ2-3, with 9 bases lining up with TRBD2. CDR1 is MNHNY, CDR2 SVGAGI, per germline (reference sequence). The CDR3 is 15 residues long. V was pared by 4 bases and J by 4 bases, with 6 bases of the junction left unmatched. The CDR3 reads CASSSLAGVADTQYF. DNA for the CDR3: TGTGCCAGCAGTTCCTTAGCGGGAGTGGCAGATACGCAGTATTTT.

V gene TRBV28 combines with J gene TRBJ1-1, with a possible D match to TRBD1 (6 bases). CDR3 length equals 12 residues. The ends were cut back, 5 bases at V and 12 bases at J, with 16 bases in the middle. Per the germline V gene, CDR1 is MDHEN and CDR2 is SYDVKM. This CDR3 is CASSLRQVTTFF. The CDR3 DNA is TGTGCCAGCAGTCTCCGACAGGTTACGACTTTCTTT.

CDR3 coding DNA: TGCGCCAGCGGCCTGTCTGGGGCGCGTGGAGAGACCCAGTACTTC. This codes for CASGLSGARGETQYF. The chain uses TRBV5-1 and TRBJ2-5; a weak D match, TRBD1 (5 bases). CDR3 length: 15 amino acids. With 7 bases removed from V and 4 bases from J, the gap between germline ends came to 20 bases. Germline V lookup: CDR1 SGHRS, CDR2 YFSETQ.

The chain carries TRBV11-2 and TRBJ1-3, with D uncertain. The length of the CDR3 is 17 residues. With 0 bases removed from V and 1 base from J, the gap between germline ends came to 13 bases. Per germline, CDR1 SGHAT and CDR2 FQNNGV. The CDR3 region is CASSLERESRSGNTIYF. DNA for the CDR3: TGTGCCAGCAGCTTAGAAAGAGAGTCTAGGTCTGGAAACACCATATATTTT.

V gene TRBV30 combines with J gene TRBJ2-5; 13 positions match TRBD2. Trimming removed 2 bases from V and 4 bases from J; junction bases left unmatched: 16. The CDR3 length is 19 residues. CDR1 is GTSNPN, CDR2 SVGIG, per germline (reference sequence). The CDR3 sequence is CAWSPPGLAGPGGRETQYF. CDR3 DNA: TGTGCCTGGAGTCCCCCGGGACTAGCGGGGCCAGGGGGGCGAGAGACCCAGTACTTC.

This clone has only a few counts. The chain links TRBV7-8 to TRBJ2-2; D unclear. CDR1 is SGHVS, CDR2 FQNEAQ, per germline. The CDR3 spans 15 residues. V lost 7 bases and J 1 base, leaving 13 bases between the germline ends. CDR3 DNA sequence: TGTGCCAGCAACGGCCTCCTAGAGAACACCGGGGAGCTGTTTTTT. It yields the protein CASNGLLENTGELFF.

The chain joins TRBV5-6 to TRBJ1-2, with no clear D. Germline CDR1 reads SGHDT; CDR2 reads YYEEEE. This CDR3 spans 16 amino acids. The germline V and J ends were trimmed by 1 base and 1 base, with 14 bases remaining between them. The CDR3: CASSLMSGGDNYGYTF. The CDR3 DNA sequence: TGTGCCAGCAGCTTGATGTCCGGCGGTGATAACTATGGCTACACCTTC.

The chain recombines TRBV30 with TRBJ2-3, with 7 bases that match TRBD2. Germline assignment: CDR1 GTSNPN and CDR2 SVGIG (reference sequence). With V trimmed by 4 bases and J by 0 bases, 7 bases remained unmatched. The CDR3 runs 15 residues. CDR3 region: CAWTLAATSTDTQYF. CDR3 nucleotide sequence: TGTGCCTGGACTCTAGCGGCAACTAGCACAGATACGCAGTATTTT.

The chain joins TRBV6-5 to TRBJ1-4, with 7 bases aligning to TRBD1. This CDR3 spans 15 amino acids. Germline lookup yields CDR1 MNHEY and CDR2 SVGAGI. Trimming removed 5 bases from V and 3 bases from J; junction bases left unmatched: 6. The CDR3 nucleotides read TGTGCCAGCAGTACCCTACAGGGGCCTAATGAAAAACTGTTTTTT. Its translation is CASSTLQGPNEKLFF.

The chain uses TRBV29-1 and TRBJ1-2; D not resolved. This CDR3 is built from 11 residues. The V gene lost 6 bases and the J gene lost 8 bases, with 13 bases spanning the gap. Germline V gene data show CDR1 as SQVTM and CDR2 as ANQGSEA. The CDR3 DNA sequence: TGCAGCGTCTCGCTGAGGTCAGGCTACACCTTC. It translates to CSVSLRSGYTF.

The rearrangement joins TRBV2 to TRBJ2-2; 7 nucleotides line up with TRBD1. The V segment lost 8 bases and the J segment 0 bases; nucleotides outside the gene matches: 6. Germline values: CDR1 SNHLY, CDR2 FYNNEI. CDR3 length: 15 residues. The DNA for the CDR3 is TGTGCCAGCGACAGGGTTCGGGCGAACACCGGGGAGCTGTTTTTT. Protein: CASDRVRANTGELFF.

The V and J genes are TRBV28 and TRBJ2-5; a weak D match, TRBD1 (6 bases). There are 13 residues in the CDR3. Trimming pared 3 bases from V and 5 bases from J, leaving 10 bases between. Germline V CDR1 and CDR2: MDHEN, SYDVKM. CDR3 in DNA: TGTGCCAGCAGTTTCCTCCAGGGGGAGACCCAGTACTTC. It translates to CASSFLQGETQYF.

The V call is TRBV19, the J call TRBJ1-6; 9 bases match TRBD1. The junction had 5 bases not matched to a gene; V was cut back by 7 bases and J by 7 bases. Germline V gene sequence: CDR1 LNHDA, CDR2 SQIVND (reference sequence). The CDR3 totals 14 residues. The CDR3 bases are TGTGCCAGTACCCCGGGACAGGGCAATTCACCCCTCCACTTT. Its protein is CASTPGQGNSPLHF.

The CDR3 region is CASSFVGSRYNEQFF. The CDR3 DNA is TGTGCCAGCAGCTTTGTCGGGAGTAGGTACAATGAGCAGTTCTTC. The chain has TRBV5-4 and TRBJ2-1, with D perhaps matching TRBD2 (6 bases). V lost 2 bases to trimming and J lost 4 bases, with 13 bases between them. CDR1 and CDR2 (germline): SGHNT, YYREEE (reference sequence). CDR3 length: 15 residues. Drawing the rest from reference TRBV5-4 and TRBJ2-1, the complete variable domain is ETGVTQSPTHLIKTRGQQVTLRCSSQSGHNTVSWYQQALGQGPQFIFQYYREEENGRGNFPPRFSGLQFPNYSSELNVNALELDDSALYLCASSFVGSRYNEQFFGPGTRLTVL.

This clone was recorded only once. The gene calls are TRBV6-5 and TRBJ1-4; the D gene is possibly TRBD1 (5 bases). CDR1 is MNHEY, CDR2 SVGAGI, per germline. V was shortened by 2 bases and J by 7 bases, with 11 bases between the two germline ends. This CDR3 region has 14 residues. Here the CDR3 reads CASSYVGGAEKLFF. The CDR3 DNA follows: TGTGCCAGCAGTTACGTGGGTGGGGCTGAAAAACTGTTTTTT.

This chain links TRBV2 with TRBJ1-2, with D maybe TRBD1 (6 bases). The length of the CDR3 is 13 residues. Germline CDR1 and CDR2: SNHLY and FYNNEI. Trimming took 2 bases from V and 2 from J, leaving 6 bases between them. CDR3 residues: CASSEQGNYGYTF. The DNA for the CDR3 is TGTGCCAGCAGTGAACAGGGGAACTATGGCTACACCTTC. The variable domain in full, completed from reference TRBV2 and TRBJ1-2, reads EPEVTQTPSHQVTQMGQEVILRCVPISNHLYFYWYRQILGQKVEFLVSFYNNEISEKSEIFDDQFSVERPDGSNFTLKIRSTKLEDSAMYFCASSEQGNYGYTFGSGTRLTVV.

V gene TRBV5-1 combines with J gene TRBJ1-2; D ambiguous. Germline loops: CDR1 SGHRS, CDR2 YFSETQ. V dropped 1 base and J dropped 6 bases, with 10 bases sitting between them. The CDR3 covers 13 residues. This CDR3 is CASSLTSRNGYTF. The CDR3 DNA follows: TGCGCCAGCAGCTTGACGTCCAGGAATGGCTACACCTTC.

V is TRBV4-1 and J is TRBJ1-3; TRBD1 matches 9 bases. CDR1 is MGHRA, CDR2 YSYEKL, per germline. Unmatched junction bases numbered 12, after V lost 4 bases and J lost 2 bases. The CDR3 loop spans 18 amino acids. The CDR3 DNA reads as TGCGCCAGCAGCCCCACGTTCTCCCGGGACAGGGCTGGAAACACCATATATTTT. The encoded protein is CASSPTFSRDRAGNTIYF.

The chain employs TRBV5-1 and TRBJ1-6; a weak D match, TRBD1 (5 bases). The CDR3 contains 15 residues. Trimming took off 1 base at V and 10 bases at J, with 15 bases between the two ends. The germline gives CDR1 SGHRS, CDR2 YFSETQ. This CDR3 is CASSLRQREKSPLHF. CDR3 DNA: TGCGCCAGCAGCTTGAGACAGCGGGAAAAATCACCCCTCCACTTT.